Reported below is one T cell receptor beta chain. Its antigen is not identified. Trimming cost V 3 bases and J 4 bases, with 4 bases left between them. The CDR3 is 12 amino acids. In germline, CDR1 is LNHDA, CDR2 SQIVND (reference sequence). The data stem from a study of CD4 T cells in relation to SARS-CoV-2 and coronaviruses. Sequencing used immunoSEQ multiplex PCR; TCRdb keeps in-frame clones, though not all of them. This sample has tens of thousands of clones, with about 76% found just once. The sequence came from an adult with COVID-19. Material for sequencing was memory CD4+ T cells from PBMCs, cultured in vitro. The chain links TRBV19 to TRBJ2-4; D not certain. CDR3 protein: CASSMRKNIQYF. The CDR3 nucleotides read TGTGCCAGTAGTATGCGGAAAAACATTCAGTACTTC.